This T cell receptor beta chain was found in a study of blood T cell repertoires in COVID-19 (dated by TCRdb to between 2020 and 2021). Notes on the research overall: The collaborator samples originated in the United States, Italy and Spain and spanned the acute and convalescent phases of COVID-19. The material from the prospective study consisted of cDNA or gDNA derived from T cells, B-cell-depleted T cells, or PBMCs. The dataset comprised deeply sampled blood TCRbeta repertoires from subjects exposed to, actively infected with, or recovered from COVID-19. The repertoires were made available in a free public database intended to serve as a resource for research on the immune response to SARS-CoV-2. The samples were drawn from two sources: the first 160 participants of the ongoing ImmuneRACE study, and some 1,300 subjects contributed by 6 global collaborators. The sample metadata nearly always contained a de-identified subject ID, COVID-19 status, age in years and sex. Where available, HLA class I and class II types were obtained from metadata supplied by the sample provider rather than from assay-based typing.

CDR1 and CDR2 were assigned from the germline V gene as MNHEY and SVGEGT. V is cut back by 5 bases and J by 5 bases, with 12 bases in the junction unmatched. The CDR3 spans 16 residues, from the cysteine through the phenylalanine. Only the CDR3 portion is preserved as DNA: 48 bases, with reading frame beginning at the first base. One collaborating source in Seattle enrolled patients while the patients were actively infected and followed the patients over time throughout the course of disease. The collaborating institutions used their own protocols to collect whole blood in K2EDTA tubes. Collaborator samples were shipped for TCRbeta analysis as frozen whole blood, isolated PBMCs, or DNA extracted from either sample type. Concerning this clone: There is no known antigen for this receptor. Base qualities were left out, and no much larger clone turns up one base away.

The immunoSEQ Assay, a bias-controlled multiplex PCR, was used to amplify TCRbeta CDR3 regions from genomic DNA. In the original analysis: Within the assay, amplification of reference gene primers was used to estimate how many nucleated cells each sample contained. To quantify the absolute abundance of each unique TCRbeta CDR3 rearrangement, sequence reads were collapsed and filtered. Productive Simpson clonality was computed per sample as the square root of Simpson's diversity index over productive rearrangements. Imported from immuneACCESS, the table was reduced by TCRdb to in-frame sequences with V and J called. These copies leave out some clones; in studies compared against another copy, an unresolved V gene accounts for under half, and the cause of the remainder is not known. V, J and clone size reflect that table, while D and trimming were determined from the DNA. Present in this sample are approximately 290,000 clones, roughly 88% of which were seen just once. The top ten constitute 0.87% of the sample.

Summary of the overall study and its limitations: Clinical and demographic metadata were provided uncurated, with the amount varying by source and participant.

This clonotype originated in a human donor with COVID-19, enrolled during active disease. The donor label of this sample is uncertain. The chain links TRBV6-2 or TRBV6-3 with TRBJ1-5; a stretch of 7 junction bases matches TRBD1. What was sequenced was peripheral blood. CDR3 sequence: CASSNTALGGHQPQHF. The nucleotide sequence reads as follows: TGTGCCAGCAGTAATACTGCTCTAGGGGGCCATCAGCCCCAGCATTTT.